This is a list of T cell receptor beta chains from one sample in a study of blood T cell repertoires in COVID-19. The data were produced by immunoSEQ multiplex PCR, yet TCRdb's version contains in-frame clones alone and is incomplete. The profile shows around 76,000 clones, approximately 80% of them singletons. The sequencing sample was made of peripheral blood. Receptors were obtained from a man aged 50-59 years with COVID-19, enrolled during active disease. Each CDR3 is given with its conserved first and last residue.

TRBJ2-7,TRBV6-5,CASRRRTETYEQYF
TRBJ2-7,TRBV12-3/TRBV12-4,CASSPDPTGEQYF
TRBJ2-5,TRBV25-1,CASSEFRAGETQYF
TRBJ2-5,TRBV20-1,CSRRGQETQYF
TRBJ2-7,TRBV28,CASSLRADSSYEQYF
TRBJ2-7,TRBV6-5,CASSYTLAGAGAWYF
TRBJ2-2,TRBV5-1,CASSVDRVDTGELFF
TRBJ2-3,TRBV5-1,CASTFVTVTDTQYF
TRBJ1-3,TRBV7-2,CASSPRTGSGNTIYF
TRBJ1-1,TRBV2,CASKEGALSPVGAFF
TRBJ2-7,TRBV5-4,CASSLGGKGLYEQYF